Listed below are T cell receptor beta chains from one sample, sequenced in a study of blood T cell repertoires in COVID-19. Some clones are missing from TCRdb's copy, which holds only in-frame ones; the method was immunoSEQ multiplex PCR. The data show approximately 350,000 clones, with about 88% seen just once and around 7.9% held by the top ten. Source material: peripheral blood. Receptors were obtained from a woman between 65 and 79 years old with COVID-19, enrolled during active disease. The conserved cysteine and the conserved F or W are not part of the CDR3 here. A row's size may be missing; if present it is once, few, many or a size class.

cdr3_aa: SAGTDLYSYNEQF
clone_size: -
v_call: TRBV29-1
j_call: TRBJ2-1

cdr3_aa: ASRRTSGDSPLH
clone_size: -
v_call: TRBV27
j_call: TRBJ1-6

cdr3_aa: SVEEFRGLISYGYT
clone_size: -
v_call: TRBV29-1
j_call: TRBJ1-2

cdr3_aa: ASSPGSGNSPLH
clone_size: once
v_call: TRBV18
j_call: TRBJ1-6

cdr3_aa: ASTPTGRSSTDTQY
clone_size: -
v_call: TRBV2
j_call: TRBJ2-3

cdr3_aa: AISDLAGGLQETQY
clone_size: -
v_call: TRBV10-3
j_call: TRBJ2-5

cdr3_aa: AWSRDRGPNYGYT
clone_size: -
v_call: TRBV30
j_call: TRBJ1-2

cdr3_aa: AIDASGANTGELF
clone_size: -
v_call: TRBV10-3
j_call: TRBJ2-2

cdr3_aa: ASSLAEGTGTQH
clone_size: -
v_call: TRBV7-2
j_call: TRBJ1-5

cdr3_aa: ATGPSGSYEQY
clone_size: -
v_call: TRBV24-1
j_call: TRBJ2-7

cdr3_aa: ASNEGQDTEAF
clone_size: -
v_call: TRBV2
j_call: TRBJ1-1

cdr3_aa: ASSQGGQASYNEQF
clone_size: once
v_call: TRBV4-1
j_call: TRBJ2-1

cdr3_aa: ASSLTSSYNSPLH
clone_size: -
v_call: TRBV7-9
j_call: TRBJ1-6

cdr3_aa: ASSQTSGGTQY
clone_size: -
v_call: TRBV6-2/TRBV6-3
j_call: TRBJ2-5

cdr3_aa: ASSQEVTSGANVLT
clone_size: -
v_call: TRBV3-1/TRBV3-2
j_call: TRBJ2-6

cdr3_aa: ASSSHTSGQETQY
clone_size: -
v_call: TRBV5-1
j_call: TRBJ2-5

cdr3_aa: ASSRQGSYEQY
clone_size: -
v_call: TRBV5-6
j_call: TRBJ2-7

cdr3_aa: ASSHPTGERNTIY
clone_size: -
v_call: TRBV19
j_call: TRBJ1-3

cdr3_aa: ASTLEPQH
clone_size: -
v_call: TRBV19
j_call: TRBJ1-5

cdr3_aa: ASQDMIGNTIY
clone_size: -
v_call: TRBV2
j_call: TRBJ1-3

cdr3_aa: ASSLGAGGDYGYT
clone_size: -
v_call: TRBV5-1
j_call: TRBJ1-2

cdr3_aa: ASSLGTARNQPQH
clone_size: -
v_call: TRBV7-2
j_call: TRBJ1-5

cdr3_aa: ASSTRGYNEQF
clone_size: -
v_call: TRBV13
j_call: TRBJ2-1

cdr3_aa: ASSSRVPSGDGEQY
clone_size: -
v_call: TRBV4-1
j_call: TRBJ2-7

cdr3_aa: ASSYGATGYT
clone_size: -
v_call: TRBV6-2/TRBV6-3
j_call: TRBJ1-2